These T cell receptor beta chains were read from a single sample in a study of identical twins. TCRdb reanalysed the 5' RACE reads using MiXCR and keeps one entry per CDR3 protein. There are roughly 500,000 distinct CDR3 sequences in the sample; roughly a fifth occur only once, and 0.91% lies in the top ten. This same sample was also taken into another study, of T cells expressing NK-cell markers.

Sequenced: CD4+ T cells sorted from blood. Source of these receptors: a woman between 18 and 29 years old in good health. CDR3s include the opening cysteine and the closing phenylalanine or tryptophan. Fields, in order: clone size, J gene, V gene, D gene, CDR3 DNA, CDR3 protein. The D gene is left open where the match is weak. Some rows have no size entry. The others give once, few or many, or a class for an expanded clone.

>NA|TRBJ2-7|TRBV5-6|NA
TGTGCCAGCGGCATGGGGGCTCTCTACGAGCAGTACTTC
CASGMGALYEQYF
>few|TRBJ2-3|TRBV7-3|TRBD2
TGTGCCAGCAGCTTCTCTAGCGGGGGGCGCACAGATACGCAGTATTTT
CASSFSSGGRTDTQYF
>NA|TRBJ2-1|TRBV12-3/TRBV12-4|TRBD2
TGTGCCAGCACCCTAAGCGGGGGGGTTTACAATGAGCAGTTCTTC
CASTLSGGVYNEQFF
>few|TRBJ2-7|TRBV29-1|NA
TGCAGCGTTGAGGTTCGGTCCCAACAGTACTTC
CSVEVRSQQYF
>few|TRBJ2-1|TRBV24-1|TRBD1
TGTGCCACCAGTGATATCCGGGACAGGGGGGATGAGCAGTTCTTC
CATSDIRDRGDEQFF
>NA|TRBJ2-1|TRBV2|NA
TGTGCCAGCAGGATGGGCCTAAGGCAGTTCTTC
CASRMGLRQFF
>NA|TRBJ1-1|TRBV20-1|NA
TGCAGTGCTAGACCCCGAGGGCTAAACACTGAAGCTTTCTTT
CSARPRGLNTEAFF
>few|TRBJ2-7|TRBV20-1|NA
TGCAGTGCTAGAGATTTCGCCACCCACTACGAGCAGTACTTC
CSARDFATHYEQYF
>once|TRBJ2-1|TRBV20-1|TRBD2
TGCAGTGCTAGTTCCGGGACTAGCTACAATGAGCAGTTCTTC
CSASSGTSYNEQFF
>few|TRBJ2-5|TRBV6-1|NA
TGTGCCAGCAGTCCACGGAGGGCGGGAAAAAAGGAGACCCAGTACTTC
CASSPRRAGKKETQYF
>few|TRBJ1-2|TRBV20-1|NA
TGCAGTGCGGAACTAACCTATGGCTACACCTTC
CSAELTYGYTF
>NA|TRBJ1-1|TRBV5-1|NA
TGCGCCAGCAGCTACCTGACAGACACGAACACTGAAGCTTTCTTT
CASSYLTDTNTEAFF
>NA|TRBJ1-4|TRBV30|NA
TGTGCCTGGAGTAGAAATGAAAAACTGTTTTTT
CAWSRNEKLFF
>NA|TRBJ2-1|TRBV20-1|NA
TGCAGTGCTAGAGACCCCCAGGGGCGGGGGTCCTACAATGAGCAGTTCTTC
CSARDPQGRGSYNEQFF
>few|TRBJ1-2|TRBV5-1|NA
TGCGCCAGCAACCAGGACGGCATCTATGGCTACACCTTC
CASNQDGIYGYTF
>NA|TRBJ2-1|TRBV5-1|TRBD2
TGCGCCAGCAGCGCTCTGACTAGCGGGGCCTACAATGAGCAGTTCTTC
CASSALTSGAYNEQFF
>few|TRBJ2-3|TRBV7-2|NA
TGTGCCAGCAGCCGAATCGTGACGGCAGATACGCAGTATTTT
CASSRIVTADTQYF
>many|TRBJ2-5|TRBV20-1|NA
TGCAGTGCTAGAGATGGTAGACTCAAAGAGACCCAGTACTTC
CSARDGRLKETQYF
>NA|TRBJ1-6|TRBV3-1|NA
TGTGCCAGCAGTCCCGGACGGCATTCCTATAATTCACCCCTCCACTTT
CASSPGRHSYNSPLHF
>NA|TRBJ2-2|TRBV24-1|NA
TGTGCCACCAGTGATTTTGGCGGGGAGCTGTTTTTT
CATSDFGGELFF
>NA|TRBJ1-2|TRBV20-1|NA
TGCAGTGCTAGAGTGAGGGGGGCGGCTGGCTACACCTTC
CSARVRGAAGYTF
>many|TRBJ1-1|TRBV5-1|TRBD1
TGCGCCAGCAGCTTGCTTGGGACAGGCACTGAAGCTTTCTTT
CASSLLGTGTEAFF
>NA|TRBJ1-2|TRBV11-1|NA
TGTGCCAGCAGCTCCCTGCGAGCACCTGCGGACAGCTCTAACTATGGCTACACCTTC
CASSSLRAPADSSNYGYTF
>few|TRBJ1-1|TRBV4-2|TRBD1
TGTGCCAGCAGCCAAGGGACAGGGGTCACTGAAGCTTTCTTT
CASSQGTGVTEAFF
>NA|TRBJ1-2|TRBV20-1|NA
TGCAGTGCCCTTAAGCAGGGGTCCGCTAACTATGGCTACACCTTC
CSALKQGSANYGYTF
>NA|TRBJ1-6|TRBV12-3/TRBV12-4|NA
TGTGCCAGCAGTTCATTTTGGGGGGGCAATTCACCCCTCCACTTT
CASSSFWGGNSPLHF
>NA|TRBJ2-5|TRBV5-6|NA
TGTGCCAGCAGCTTGTTTAACAGCCAAGAGACCCAGTACTTC
CASSLFNSQETQYF
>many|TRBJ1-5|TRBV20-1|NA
TGCAGTGCTGGGCACCCGACAGCCCTCAATCAGCCCCAGCATTTT
CSAGHPTALNQPQHF
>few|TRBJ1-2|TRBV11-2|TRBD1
TGTGCCAGCAGCTGGGACAGCTATGGCTACACCTTC
CASSWDSYGYTF
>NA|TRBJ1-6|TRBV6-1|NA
TGTGCCAGCAGCGCGAGGACAGCCAATTCACCCCTCCACTTT
CASSARTANSPLHF
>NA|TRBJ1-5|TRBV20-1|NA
TGCAGTGCTAGAAAGGTAAATCAGCCCCAGCATTTT
CSARKVNQPQHF
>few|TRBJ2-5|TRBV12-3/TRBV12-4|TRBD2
TGTGCCAGCAGTCTCGGAGCGGGGGCCACCCAAGAGACCCAGTACTTC
CASSLGAGATQETQYF
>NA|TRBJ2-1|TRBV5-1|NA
TGCGCCAGCCGCAGGGAGGTCGGTGAGCAGTTCTTC
CASRREVGEQFF
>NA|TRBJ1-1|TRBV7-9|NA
TGTGCCAGCACCCATAGTCCGGTGGCCAGGTCCACTGAAGCTTTCTTT
CASTHSPVARSTEAFF
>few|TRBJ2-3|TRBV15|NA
TGTGCCACCAGCCGTAGAATTCAGGGAGACACAGATACGCAGTATTTT
CATSRRIQGDTDTQYF